The rows below give T cell receptor beta chains drawn from one sample of a study of PD-L1 blockade in urothelial cancer. Profiled with immunoSEQ multiplex PCR; TCRdb holds only in-frame clones, not every one. The table lists under 55,000 clones, under 90% of them singletons. The sequencing here drew on PBMCs, taken around atezolizumab (anti-PD-L1) treatment. The receptors stem from a man aged 65-85 years with urothelial cancer. Both conserved end residues are part of each CDR3. The D gene is left open where the match is weak. The size entry is marked missing in some rows and otherwise reads once, few, many or a size class.

j_call d_call clone_size v_call cdr3_aa cdr3_nt
TRBJ2-3 TRBD2 NA TRBV9 CASKGGRASNTQYF TGTGCCAGCAAAGGCGGGAGGGCCTCGAATACGCAGTATTTT
TRBJ2-3 TRBD2 NA TRBV6-5 CASSRSGSQADTQYF TGTGCCAGCAGCAGGAGCGGGAGTCAGGCAGATACGCAGTATTTT
TRBJ2-2 TRBD1 few TRBV19 CASLTGQSNTGELFF TGTGCCAGTTTAACGGGACAGTCGAACACCGGGGAGCTGTTTTTT
TRBJ2-3 TRBD2 NA TRBV9 CASSTGTSGGAVDTQYF TGTGCCAGCAGCACTGGGACTAGCGGGGGGGCCGTAGATACGCAGTATTTT
TRBJ2-2 TRBD2 NA TRBV9 CASSRAGGNTGELFF TGTGCCAGCAGCAGGGCGGGGGGGAACACCGGGGAGCTGTTTTTT
TRBJ2-2 TRBD2 NA TRBV2 CASGGSGRNTGELFF TGTGCCAGCGGGGGAAGCGGGAGAAACACCGGGGAGCTGTTTTTT
TRBJ2-7 TRBD1 NA TRBV7-8 CASTLLGQGLGQYEQYF TGTGCCAGCACCTTACTTGGACAGGGGTTAGGTCAGTACGAGCAGTACTTC
TRBJ1-4 NA once TRBV5-4 CASSTAGGLSEKLFF TGTGCCAGCAGCACGGCCGGGGGGCTCTCGGAAAAACTGTTTTTT
TRBJ2-7 NA once TRBV6-5 CASRGVPGLSEEYF TGTGCCAGCAGGGGCGTGCCGGGACTCAGTGAGGAGTACTTC
TRBJ2-6 NA few TRBV5-4 CASSNRSSGANVLTF TGTGCCAGCAGCAACAGGAGCTCTGGGGCCAACGTCCTGACTTTC
TRBJ1-2 TRBD1 NA TRBV7-3 CASSLGTGGLTGYTF TGTGCCAGCAGCTTAGGAACAGGGGGTCTGACGGGCTACACCTTC
TRBJ2-3 NA few TRBV20-1 CTPGDPDTQYF TGCACTCCAGGGGACCCAGATACGCAGTATTTT
TRBJ1-4 NA NA TRBV5-4 CASSSRDNEKLFF TGTGCCAGCAGCTCCCGGGATAATGAAAAACTGTTTTTT
TRBJ1-6 NA NA TRBV30 CAWSSQGIMSPLHF TGTGCCTGGAGTTCGCAGGGGATTATGTCACCCCTCCACTTT
TRBJ1-4 NA NA TRBV7-2 CASSFDGQSNEKLFF TGTGCCAGCAGCTTTGACGGACAGAGTAATGAAAAACTGTTTTTT
TRBJ1-6 TRBD1 NA TRBV5-5 CASSQGVEGSPLHF TGTGCCAGCAGCCAGGGGGTAGAAGGTTCACCCCTCCACTTT
TRBJ2-7 TRBD2 NA TRBV19 CASSPNLPGLAGFSYEQYF TGTGCCAGTAGTCCAAACCTCCCCGGACTAGCGGGGTTCTCCTACGAGCAGTACTTC
TRBJ1-1 NA NA TRBV9 CASSVARNTEAFF TGTGCCAGCAGCGTAGCCAGGAACACTGAAGCTTTCTTT
TRBJ2-5 TRBD2 NA TRBV7-2 CASSLDAGGARTQYF TGTGCCAGCAGCTTAGACGCGGGGGGGGCTCGGACCCAGTACTTC
TRBJ2-1 NA NA TRBV28 CASSSYGSYNEQFF TGTGCCAGCAGTTCATACGGGTCCTACAATGAGCAGTTCTTC
TRBJ1-2 TRBD1 NA TRBV7-9 CASSLGQGLYGYTF TGTGCCAGCAGCTTGGGACAGGGGCTCTACGGCTACACCTTC
TRBJ2-7 TRBD1 NA TRBV25-1 CASWDRDEQYF TGTGCCAGCTGGGACAGGGACGAGCAGTACTTC
TRBJ2-3 TRBD1 NA TRBV19 CASSDLDRGPDTQYF TGTGCCAGTAGTGATCTGGACAGGGGGCCAGATACGCAGTATTTT
TRBJ2-3 NA few TRBV6-1 CASSPGATGDTQYF TGTGCCAGCAGTCCCGGCGCAACCGGGGATACGCAGTATTTT
TRBJ1-1 TRBD1 NA TRBV11-3 CASSLGQGMNVEAFF TGTGCCAGCAGCTTGGGACAGGGGATGAATGTTGAAGCTTTCTTT
TRBJ2-7 TRBD2 NA TRBV7-2 CASSLSPGLGGREQYF TGTGCCAGCAGCTTGTCTCCGGGACTAGGAGGAAGAGAGCAGTACTTC
TRBJ2-7 TRBD1 NA TRBV9 CASSVGDREPLQYF TGTGCCAGCAGCGTAGGGGACAGGGAACCCTTGCAGTACTTC
TRBJ1-5 NA NA TRBV5-1 CASSLDGQTNQPQHF TGCGCCAGCAGCTTAGATGGACAGACCAATCAGCCCCAGCATTTT
TRBJ2-5 NA NA TRBV7-9 CASSLTDYSFEETQYF TGTGCCAGCAGCCTCACCGACTACTCCTTTGAAGAGACCCAGTACTTC